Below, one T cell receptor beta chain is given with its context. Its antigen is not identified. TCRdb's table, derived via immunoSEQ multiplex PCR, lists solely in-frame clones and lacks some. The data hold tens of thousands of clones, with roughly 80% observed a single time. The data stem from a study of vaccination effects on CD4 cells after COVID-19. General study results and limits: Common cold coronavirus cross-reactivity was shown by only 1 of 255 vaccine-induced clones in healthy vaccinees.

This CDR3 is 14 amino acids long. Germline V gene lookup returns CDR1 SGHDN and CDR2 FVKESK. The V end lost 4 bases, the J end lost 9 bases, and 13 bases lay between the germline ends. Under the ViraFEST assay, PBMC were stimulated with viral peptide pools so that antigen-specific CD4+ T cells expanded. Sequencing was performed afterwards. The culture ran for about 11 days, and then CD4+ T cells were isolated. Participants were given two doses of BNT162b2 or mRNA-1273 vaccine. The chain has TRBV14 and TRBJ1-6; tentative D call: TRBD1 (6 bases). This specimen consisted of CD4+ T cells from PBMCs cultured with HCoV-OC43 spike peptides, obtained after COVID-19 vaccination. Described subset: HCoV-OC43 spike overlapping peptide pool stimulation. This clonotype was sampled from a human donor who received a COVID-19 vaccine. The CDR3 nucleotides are TGTGCCAGCAGCCCCAGGGGATTCGGTTCACCCCTCCACTTT. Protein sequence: CASSPRGFGSPLHF.